Sequencing of this T cell receptor beta chain was carried out in a study of cytomegalovirus exposure and HLA in healthy donors. The study's findings and limits: One variant, a missense change in DCLRE1C, was linked in a later analysis to TCR beta V- and J-gene trimming. Later analysis revealed greater clonal expansion in HLA-associated TCR beta chains than in equally common others. The study reported that TCR beta sequences accurately predicted HLA-A and HLA-B alleles in most subjects.

With 1 base clipped from V and 2 bases from J, the junction kept 9 bases outside the gene matches. This CDR3 has 17 residues. Germline-derived CDR1 and CDR2 are SGDLS and YYNGEE. 60 Vbeta and 13 Jbeta primers were used in PCR. This table comes from immunoSEQ multiplex PCR, and its TCRdb copy is limited to in-frame clones, with some not included. The repertoire holds about 150,000 clones, with 65% to 85% as singletons. With regard to this clone: Its specificity is unknown.

The sequence came from a male donor in good health and CMV-seronegative. What was sequenced was PBMCs. This chain connects TRBV9 to TRBJ2-3, with 8 nucleotides matching TRBD2. CDR3 amino acids: CASSVTYSGANTDTQYF. In DNA form, the CDR3 reads TGTGCCAGCAGCGTAACCTATAGCGGGGCCAACACAGATACGCAGTATTTT.